The 11 T cell receptor beta chains presented below share a single source sample, sequenced in a study of Ad26.COV2.S vaccination and SARS-CoV-2 variants. Measured with immunoSEQ multiplex PCR; TCRdb has only the in-frame clones, and not every one. The data contain about 680,000 clones, roughly 90% of them seen just once; the ten biggest clones take up roughly 1.5%. As to treatment: around 19 received Ad26.COV2.S at low or high dose, single or two shots; 5 received placebo; per-sample allocation not given. Samples came from day 63 after the first vaccine or placebo injection. Source: peripheral blood, taken in a trial of Ad26.COV2.S vaccine versus placebo. These receptors came from a person between 18 and 59 years old who received the Ad26.COV2.S COVID-19 vaccine or a placebo.

The chain links TRBV13 to TRBJ2-1, with D uncertain. The germline CDR1 and CDR2 sequences are PRHDT and FYEKMQ (reference sequence). V shed 2 bases and J shed 0 bases, with 8 bases lying between them. The CDR3 totals 15 residues. The CDR3 loop is CASSLSRSSYNEQFF. CDR3 sequence (DNA): TGTGCCAGCAGCTTATCCCGGAGCTCCTACAATGAGCAGTTCTTC.

The V call is TRBV2, the J call TRBJ1-1; D not resolved. The CDR3 has 11 residues. Trimming left V 3 bases short and J 5 bases short, with 4 bases between. Germline V CDR1 and CDR2: SNHLY, FYNNEI. CDR3 nucleotide sequence: TGTGCCAGCAGTGATTTTACTGAAGCTTTCTTT. As protein: CASSDFTEAFF. Together with reference TRBV2 and TRBJ1-1, the CDR3 gives the full variable domain: EPEVTQTPSHQVTQMGQEVILRCVPISNHLYFYWYRQILGQKVEFLVSFYNNEISEKSEIFDDQFSVERPDGSNFTLKIRSTKLEDSAMYFCASSDFTEAFFGQGTRLTVV.

Details on this clone: Other DNA sequences in this sample translate to the same CDR3. The V call is TRBV6-2 or TRBV6-3, the J call TRBJ2-2, with 8 bases lining up with TRBD2. Germline-derived CDR1 and CDR2 are MNHEY and SVGEGT. CDR3 length: 16 residues. The V gene end was trimmed by 2 bases and the J gene end by 1 base; junction bases not matched to a gene: 3. CDR3 sequence: CASSYGLAGNTGELFF. CDR3 nucleotides: TGTGCCAGCAGTTACGGGCTAGCGGGGAACACCGGGGAGCTGTTTTTT.

This clone was seen more than once but under ten times. The chain combines TRBV6-2 or TRBV6-3 with TRBJ1-5; 7 nucleotides line up with TRBD1. The germline V gene has CDR1 MNHEY and CDR2 SVGEGT. The CDR3 is 13 amino acids. The junction had 4 bases not matched to a gene; V was cut back by 5 bases and J by 6 bases. The CDR3 is CASSRDSFQPQHF. DNA of the CDR3: TGTGCCAGCAGTCGGGACAGCTTTCAGCCCCAGCATTTT.

This chain links TRBV21-1 with TRBJ1-2. TRBV21-1 is annotated as a pseudogene. The CDR3 runs to 13 residues. The CDR3 region has the DNA TGTGCCAGCATCGTGCCGGCGAACTATGGCTACACCTTC. Encoded protein: CASIVPANYGYTF.

Many counts were recorded for this clone. The chain carries TRBV30 and TRBJ2-7, with D hard to call. Germline V lookup: CDR1 GTSNPN, CDR2 SVGIG (reference sequence). The CDR3 contains 11 residues. V lost 4 bases and J lost 1, with 5 bases in between. CDR3 loop: CAWMGSYEQYF. CDR3 sequence (DNA): TGTGCCTGGATGGGTTCCTACGAGCAGTACTTC. Full variable domain (remainder filled in from reference TRBV30 and TRBJ2-7): SQTIHQWPATLVQPVGSPLSLECTVEGTSNPNLYWYRQAAGRGLQLLFYSVGIGQISSEVPQNLSASRPQDRQFILSSKKLLLSDSGFYLCAWMGSYEQYFGPGTRLTVT.

The chain combines TRBV4-3 with TRBJ2-3; D assignment may be TRBD1 or TRBD2 (5 bases each). CDR1 is LGHNA and CDR2 is YSLEER in the germline V gene. This CDR3 has 18 residues. Deletions cut 4 bases from V and 4 bases from J, with 24 bases between. Here the CDR3 reads CASSPHPAGARSADTQYF. DNA for the CDR3: TGCGCCAGCAGCCCACACCCGGCCGGGGCCCGGTCTGCAGATACGCAGTATTTT.

The rearrangement joins TRBV5-6 to TRBJ1-2; 7 bases are a match to TRBD1. V lost 2 bases and J lost 8; bases outside the gene matches: 3. The germline gives CDR1 SGHDT, CDR2 YYEEEE. The CDR3 is 12 amino acids. The CDR3 spells CASSFDREGYTF. DNA for the CDR3: TGTGCCAGCAGCTTCGACAGGGAGGGCTACACCTTC.

The chain links TRBV6-2 or TRBV6-3 to TRBJ2-2; 8 bases line up with TRBD2. The CDR3 length is 16 residues. Trimming cost V 4 bases and J 3 bases; bases outside gene matches: 7. From germline, CDR1 is MNHEY and CDR2 SVGEGT. CDR3 coding DNA: TGTGCCAGCAGTTCCCCCCGAGCGGGGGACACCGGGGAGCTGTTTTTT. This translates into CASSSPRAGDTGELFF.

As for this clone: This specimen includes other DNA sequences encoding the same CDR3. The chain couples TRBV20-1 to TRBJ1-5; D is unclear. Per germline, CDR1 DFQATT and CDR2 SNEGSKA (reference sequence). The CDR3 spans 13 residues. The V and J ends lost 3 bases and 0 bases respectively, with 6 bases between them. CDR3 in DNA: TGCAGTGCTAGTAGGGATAGCAATCAGCCCCAGCATTTT. Translated: CSASRDSNQPQHF.

The chain carries TRBV6-6 and TRBJ1-3; a weak D match, TRBD1 (5 bases). This CDR3 region has 13 residues. CDR1 MNHNY and CDR2 SVGAGI come from the germline V gene (reference sequence). Trimming shortened V by 2 bases and J by 8 bases, and 10 bases separated the two germline ends. The CDR3: CASSYRGWDTIYF. CDR3 nucleotides: TGTGCCAGCAGTTACAGGGGCTGGGACACCATATATTTT.